The 26 T cell receptor beta chains below were found in one sample sequenced in a study of control samples from healthy donors and cancer patients. Sequenced by immunoSEQ multiplex PCR; TCRdb stores in-frame clones only, minus some. The data hold 45,000 to 60,000 clones, with approximately 94% observed a single time. The sample taken for sequencing was blood. The receptors stem from a young man in good health.

The rearrangement links TRBV5-1 to TRBJ1-5; 8 bases fit TRBD1. The germline gives CDR1 SGHRS, CDR2 YFSETQ. J was trimmed by 4 bases and V by 4 bases; bases with no gene match: 7. The CDR3 is 15 residues long. The CDR3: CASSVGQGGNQPQHF. CDR3 DNA sequence: TGCGCCAGCAGCGTAGGACAGGGTGGGAATCAGCCCCAGCATTTT. Full variable domain (outside the CDR3, taken from reference TRBV5-1 and TRBJ1-5): KAGVTQTPRYLIKTRGQQVTLSCSPISGHRSVSWYQQTPGQGLQFLFEYFSETQRNKGNFPGRFSGRQFSNSRSEMNVSTLELGDSALYLCASSVGQGGNQPQHFGDGTRLSIL.

The chain carries TRBV7-9 and TRBJ2-6; no reliable D call. This CDR3 has 17 residues. V was trimmed by 5 bases and J by 0 bases, leaving 14 bases between them. Per germline, CDR1 SEHNR and CDR2 FQNEAQ (reference sequence). This CDR3 reads CASSGGRRSSGANVLTF. The CDR3 nucleotides are TGTGCCAGCAGCGGCGGAAGACGGAGCTCTGGGGCCAACGTCCTGACTTTC. The entire variable domain, with the rest obtained from reference TRBV7-9 and TRBJ2-6, is as follows: DTGVSQNPRHKITKRGQNVTFRCDPISEHNRLYWYRQTLGQGPEFLTYFQNEAQLEKSRLLSDRFSAERPKGSFSTLEIQRTEQGDSAMYLCASSGGRRSSGANVLTFGAGSRLTVL.

The chain joins TRBV5-1 to TRBJ2-1; D gene unclear. The V and J ends lost 0 bases and 9 bases respectively, with 4 bases between them. From germline, CDR1 is SGHRS and CDR2 YFSETQ. The CDR3 loop spans 11 amino acids. The CDR3 DNA is TGCGCCAGCAGCTTGGAGACTGAGCAGTTCTTC. The encoded protein is CASSLETEQFF.

The chain uses TRBV5-4 and TRBJ2-1; maybe TRBD1 (6 bases). Trimming took off 4 bases at V and 1 base at J, with 18 bases between the two ends. This CDR3 has 17 residues. Germline V gene data show CDR1 as SGHNT and CDR2 as YYREEE (reference sequence). CDR3 protein: CASSREQGFYSYNEQFF. The CDR3 region has the DNA TGTGCCAGCAGCCGAGAACAGGGATTTTATTCCTACAATGAGCAGTTCTTC.

V and J are TRBV6-6 and TRBJ1-6, with no clear D. The CDR3 sequence is 14 residues long. From germline, CDR1 is MNHNY and CDR2 SVGAGI (reference sequence). V gave up 5 bases and J gave up 3 bases, with 8 bases separating them. This CDR3 reads CASSLDIYNSPLHF. CDR3 DNA: TGTGCCAGCAGTCTCGACATCTATAATTCACCCCTCCACTTT.

This rearrangement joins TRBV11-3 to TRBJ2-3; 12 bases align to TRBD2. The CDR3 runs 16 residues. After removal of 5 bases from V and 2 bases from J, the junction contained 5 bases not matched to a gene. Looked up from germline, CDR1 is SGHNT and CDR2 is YENEEA. CDR3 protein: CASSPGLAGTTDTQYF. The CDR3 bases are TGTGCCAGCAGCCCAGGACTAGCGGGGACCACAGATACGCAGTATTTT. The full variable domain, in which reference TRBV11-3 and TRBJ2-3 provide the parts outside the CDR3, is EAGVVQSPRYKIIEKKQPVAFWCNPISGHNTLYWYLQNLGQGPELLIRYENEEAVDDSQLPKDRFSAERLKGVDSTLKIQPAELGDSAVYLCASSPGLAGTTDTQYFGPGTRLTVL.

The chain combines TRBV9 with TRBJ1-4; D remains unclear. Trimming cost V 3 bases and J 0 bases, with 6 bases left between them. Germline CDR1 is SGDLS and CDR2 is YYNGEE. The CDR3 sequence is 14 residues long. CDR3: CASSGLATNEKLFF. The CDR3 DNA follows: TGTGCCAGCAGCGGCCTTGCAACTAATGAAAAACTGTTTTTT.

The chain is built from TRBV28 and TRBJ2-1; 7 nucleotides match TRBD2. After removal of 4 bases from V and 4 bases from J, the junction contained 10 bases not matched to a gene. The CDR3 runs to 16 residues. Germline CDR1 MDHEN, CDR2 SYDVKM. DNA for the CDR3: TGTGCCAGCAGTTCACGCCACCTAGCGGAGTACAATGAGCAGTTCTTC. This encodes CASSSRHLAEYNEQFF.

The chain recombines TRBV28 with TRBJ2-1; 12 bases fit TRBD2. The V segment lost 3 bases and the J segment 8 bases; nucleotides outside the gene matches: 14. Per germline, CDR1 MDHEN and CDR2 SYDVKM. The CDR3 sequence is 18 residues long. The CDR3 DNA sequence: TGTGCCAGCAGTTTCCCACCGACTAGCGGGAGCCCCTGGGATGAGCAGTTCTTC. The encoded protein is CASSFPPTSGSPWDEQFF.

There are a few counts of this clone. V is TRBV2 and J is TRBJ1-1; D might be TRBD1 (5 bases). This CDR3 is built from 13 residues. Trimming stripped 2 bases from V and 7 bases from J, with 11 bases between. In germline, CDR1 is SNHLY, CDR2 FYNNEI. The CDR3: CASSESGKNEAFF. DNA of the CDR3: TGTGCCAGCAGTGAATCAGGGAAGAATGAAGCTTTCTTT.

This clone was seen just once. The chain joins TRBV20-1 to TRBJ1-2; D unresolved. The CDR3 loop spans 10 amino acids. Between the trimmed V and J ends, which lost 3 bases and 4 bases, there was a span of 3 bases. Per germline, CDR1 DFQATT and CDR2 SNEGSKA (reference sequence). The CDR3 reads CSASSYGYTF. CDR3 in DNA: TGCAGTGCTAGCAGCTATGGCTACACCTTC.

The chain is built from TRBV29-1 and TRBJ2-2; D might be TRBD2 (5 bases). Germline values: CDR1 SQVTM, CDR2 ANQGSEA. The CDR3 has 14 amino acids. V was clipped by 4 bases and J by 4 bases, with 13 bases between them. CDR3 protein: CSVVSGSGTGELFF. The CDR3 nucleotides read TGCAGCGTTGTATCGGGGAGCGGCACCGGGGAGCTGTTTTTT.

The V and J genes are TRBV28 and TRBJ1-5; tentatively, D is TRBD1 (6 bases). Per the germline V gene, CDR1 is MDHEN and CDR2 is SYDVKM. This CDR3 spans 15 amino acids. V lost 5 bases to trimming and J lost 0 bases, with 11 bases between them. Here the CDR3 reads CASSLVTGSNQPQHF. The CDR3 nucleotides read TGTGCCAGCAGTCTCGTGACAGGTAGCAATCAGCCCCAGCATTTT.

The rearrangement links TRBV27 to TRBJ2-4; D is undetermined. The ends were cut back, 3 bases at V and 0 bases at J, with 12 bases in the middle. The V gene's germline CDR1 is MNHEY and CDR2 SMNVEV (reference sequence). The CDR3 spans 16 residues. The CDR3 nucleotides are TGTGCCAGCAGTTTTTCGTACAACCTAGCCAAAAACATTCAGTACTTC. Amino acids: CASSFSYNLAKNIQYF.

V gene TRBV3-1 (or the pseudogene TRBV3-2) combines with J gene TRBJ1-3, with D possibly TRBD1 on 5 matching bases. V was shortened by 0 bases and J by 4 bases, with 10 bases between the two germline ends. CDR1 is LGHDT, CDR2 YNNKEL, per germline (reference sequence). The CDR3 consists of 15 residues. The CDR3 DNA reads as TGTGCCAGCAGCCAAGATCCTGGGACCGGAAACACCATATATTTT. Residues: CASSQDPGTGNTIYF.

This CDR3 is CASSLERILDGYTF. CDR3 in DNA: TGCGCCAGCAGCTTGGAAAGGATTCTCGATGGCTACACCTTC. V is TRBV5-1 and J is TRBJ1-2, with D uncertain. The CDR3 runs to 14 residues. Trimming pared 0 bases from V and 6 bases from J, leaving 12 bases between. Germline V gene sequence: CDR1 SGHRS, CDR2 YFSETQ. The whole variable domain, filled in from reference TRBV5-1 and TRBJ1-2, reads KAGVTQTPRYLIKTRGQQVTLSCSPISGHRSVSWYQQTPGQGLQFLFEYFSETQRNKGNFPGRFSGRQFSNSRSEMNVSTLELGDSALYLCASSLERILDGYTFGSGTRLTVV.

The V call is TRBV6-1, the J call TRBJ2-7; possible D gene TRBD1, 5 bases. Germline CDR1 reads MNHNS; CDR2 reads SASEGT. The CDR3 is made up of 17 amino acids. Trimming removed 3 bases from V and 1 base from J, with 19 bases in between. CDR3 sequence: CASSETPLQTGSYEQYF. CDR3 coding DNA: TGTGCCAGCAGTGAGACGCCTTTACAAACAGGATCCTACGAGCAGTACTTC.

In its sample, this clone was seen a few times. The chain combines TRBV6-1 with TRBJ2-4; no firm D call. The V end lost 3 bases, the J end lost 7 bases, and 13 bases lay between the germline ends. The germline V gene has CDR1 MNHNS and CDR2 SASEGT. The CDR3 length is 14 residues. CDR3 DNA sequence: TGTGCCAGCAGTGACAGTGGATGGGTGAACATTCAGTACTTC. Encoded protein: CASSDSGWVNIQYF.

This chain links TRBV10-3 with TRBJ2-5, with D uncertain. This CDR3 is built from 12 residues. V was pared by 4 bases and J by 1 base, with 4 bases between. CDR1 ENHRY and CDR2 SYGVKD come from the germline V gene. The chain's CDR3 is CAISGAQETQYF. CDR3 coding DNA: TGTGCCATCAGTGGAGCCCAAGAGACCCAGTACTTC.

The chain couples TRBV3-1 (or the pseudogene TRBV3-2) to TRBJ2-4; 9 nucleotides match TRBD2. Germline assignment: CDR1 LGHDT and CDR2 YNNKEL (reference sequence). The CDR3 runs 17 residues. The V gene end was trimmed by 3 bases and the J gene end by 5 bases; junction bases not matched to a gene: 11. The CDR3 protein is CASSQNFAGGPENIQYF. In DNA, the CDR3 is TGTGCCAGCAGCCAGAACTTTGCGGGGGGGCCTGAAAACATTCAGTACTTC.

The genes are TRBV5-6 and TRBJ2-6; the D is unclear. CDR1 and CDR2 from the germline V gene are SGHDT and YYEEEE. This CDR3 has 10 amino acids. With 7 bases removed from V and 12 bases from J, the gap between germline ends came to 8 bases. The CDR3: CASGVTVLTF. For the CDR3, the DNA is TGTGCCAGCGGGGTGACCGTCCTGACTTTC.

The chain joins TRBV12-3 or TRBV12-4 to TRBJ1-4; maybe TRBD1 (5 bases). Trimming shortened V by 6 bases and J by 8 bases, and 13 bases separated the two germline ends. The CDR3 has 13 amino acids. The DNA for the CDR3 is TGTGCCAGCAGCCCGGTGCGGGGGGAAAAACTGTTTTTT. This codes for CASSPVRGEKLFF.

This clone has a single count. This rearrangement joins TRBV13 to TRBJ2-3; D gene ambiguous. Germline CDR1 reads PRHDT; CDR2 reads FYEKMQ (reference sequence). CDR3 length: 14 residues. V gave up 4 bases and J gave up 9 bases, with 17 bases separating them. The CDR3 DNA follows: TGTGCCAGCAGCTCGACTCGACCCACGATAACGCAGTATTTT. This encodes CASSSTRPTITQYF.

CDR3 DNA sequence: TGTGCCAGCAGCTTGTTGCAGGGAGCGAACACTGAAGCTTTCTTT. It specifies CASSLLQGANTEAFF. The rearrangement links TRBV5-6 to TRBJ1-1; possible D gene TRBD1, 5 bases. CDR3 length: 15 amino acids. V lost 1 base to trimming and J lost 1 base, with 11 bases between them. Germline CDR1 SGHDT, CDR2 YYEEEE.

This clone was picked up one time. The chain uses TRBV12-3 or TRBV12-4 and TRBJ1-3; D remains unclear. This CDR3 spans 13 amino acids. V lost 3 bases to trimming and J lost 0 bases, with 3 bases between them. CDR3 sequence: CASSLSSGNTIYF. The CDR3 region has the DNA TGTGCCAGCAGTTTGAGCTCTGGAAACACCATATATTTT.

V and J are TRBV6-2 or TRBV6-3 and TRBJ2-7; a weak D match, TRBD2 (6 bases). The CDR3 has 15 residues. CDR1 is MNHEY and CDR2 is SVGEGT in the germline V gene. V shed 4 bases and J shed 3 bases, with 16 bases lying between them. In DNA form, the CDR3 reads TGTGCCAGCAGTTTGTCAGGGTTGGAGGGCTACGAGCAGTACTTC. The encoded protein is CASSLSGLEGYEQYF.